This T cell receptor beta chain was found in a study of blood T cell repertoires in COVID-19 (dated by TCRdb to the early 2020s). As for the study more broadly: Samples from collaborators originated in the United States, Italy and Spain and spanned both the acute and convalescent phases of COVID-19. The material from the prospective study consisted of cDNA or gDNA derived from T cells, B-cell-depleted T cells, or PBMCs. Deeply sampled blood TCRbeta repertoires from subjects exposed to, actively infected with, or recovered from COVID-19 were included in the dataset. The repertoires were released in a freely available public database intended as a resource for research on the immune response to SARS-CoV-2. The samples were drawn from the first 160 participants of the ongoing ImmuneRACE study and from 1,254 subjects provided by 6 global collaborators. Sample metadata almost always included a de-identified subject ID, COVID-19 status, age in years and sex. HLA class I and class II types, where available, came from metadata supplied by the sample provider rather than from assay-based typing.

Paper-wide results and their limitations: The quantity of clinical and demographic metadata differed by source and by participant and was supplied without curation.

Remarks on this clone: Its antigen remains undetermined. No base quality values were provided; no much bigger clone lies one nucleotide off.

TCRbeta CDR3 regions were amplified from genomic DNA by means of the immunoSEQ Assay, a bias-controlled multiplex PCR. On the study's bioinformatics: Nucleated cell counts per sample were estimated from amplification of reference gene primers within the assay. To quantify the absolute abundance of each unique TCRbeta CDR3 rearrangement, sequence reads were collapsed and filtered. For each sample, productive Simpson clonality was calculated as the square root of Simpson's diversity index across productive rearrangements. TCRdb took over this immuneACCESS table, retaining in-frame rearrangements with V and J assigned. Such tables are incomplete; in checked studies, under half of the missing clones stem from an unresolved V gene, and the remainder is unexplained. The V and J calls and the clone size are those of that table, but D and trimming were determined from the DNA. The sample table lists 250,000 to 350,000 clones, 88% of them with a count of one. Of the sample, roughly 12% falls within the top ten clones.

CDR1 and CDR2 were assigned from the germline V gene (reference sequence) as SGHNT and YYREEE. Reading from cysteine to phenylalanine, the CDR3 counts 16 amino acids. CDR3 DNA is the only sequence kept; it has 48 bases, read in frame from the first base. After removal of 5 bases from V and 4 bases from J, the junction retains 10 bases not matched to a gene. In Seattle, one collaborating source enrolled patients while the infection was active and tracked those patients longitudinally over the course of disease. Each collaborating institution followed its own protocols to collect whole blood in K2EDTA tubes. For TCRbeta analysis, collaborators shipped samples in one of three forms: frozen whole blood, isolated PBMCs, or DNA extracted from either of those sample types.

Sequenced input: peripheral blood. The chain couples TRBV5-4 to TRBJ2-2; 8 middle bases align to TRBD1. The receptor comes from a woman aged 30 to 39 with COVID-19, enrolled during active disease. The DNA sequence is TGTGCCAGCAGTTTGCAGGGGGCACGGAGCACCGGGGAGCTGTTTTTT. The translation is CASSLQGARSTGELFF.